This is a list of T cell receptor beta chains from one sample in a study of blood T cell repertoires in COVID-19. Assay used: immunoSEQ multiplex PCR; TCRdb lists only in-frame clones, some missing. The table shows under 250,000 clones, with roughly 80% occurring only once. The sequenced sample consisted of peripheral blood. Receptors originate from a woman aged 80 or over with acute or convalescent COVID-19. Both conserved end residues are part of each CDR3. D genes are given only for firm matches. A clone size is listed for some rows: how often the clone was seen (once, few, many), or a class if it is expanded.

len,d_gene,v_gene,abundance,j_gene,CDR3aa,CDR3nt
13,NA,TRBV19,NA,TRBJ1-4,CASSETLNEKLFF,TGTGCCAGTAGCGAGACACTGAACGAAAAACTGTTTTTT
14,NA,TRBV6-5,NA,TRBJ1-4,CASSYGRANEKLFF,TGTGCCAGCAGTTACGGCAGGGCTAATGAAAAACTGTTTTTT
13,NA,TRBV11-2,NA,TRBJ1-1,CASSLRDTPEAFF,TGTGCCAGCAGCTTAAGGGACACACCTGAAGCTTTCTTT
15,NA,TRBV6-6,NA,TRBJ2-5,CASSPLSRARETQYF,TGTGCCAGCAGCCCTCTCTCCAGGGCAAGGGAGACCCAGTACTTC
14,NA,TRBV2,NA,TRBJ2-3,CASSRQGYEDTQYF,TGTGCCAGCAGTCGTCAGGGGTACGAAGATACGCAGTATTTT
15,NA,TRBV7-3,few,TRBJ1-1,CASSLMATGITEAFF,TGTGCCAGCAGCTTAATGGCGACTGGAATTACCGAAGCTTTCTTT
15,TRBD1,TRBV19,NA,TRBJ2-1,CASRDSPSSYNEQFF,TGTGCCAGCCGGGACAGTCCGAGCTCCTACAATGAGCAGTTCTTC
17,TRBD2,TRBV30,NA,TRBJ2-2,CAWRPAGGPAGTGELFF,TGTGCCTGGAGACCAGCGGGAGGCCCAGCGGGCACCGGGGAGCTGTTTTTT
15,TRBD2,TRBV7-8,few,TRBJ2-5,CASSNLGTRQETQYF,TGTGCCAGCAGCAACCTTGGGACTAGGCAAGAGACCCAGTACTTC
17,TRBD1,TRBV5-5,NA,TRBJ2-2,CASSGGQGVMNTGELFF,TGTGCCAGCAGCGGGGGACAGGGGGTGATGAACACCGGGGAGCTGTTTTTT
14,TRBD1,TRBV5-1,NA,TRBJ1-6,CASRRDRGDSPLHF,TGCGCCAGCAGACGGGACAGGGGTGACTCACCCCTCCACTTT
16,TRBD2,TRBV28,NA,TRBJ2-5,CASSFRGREGRETQYF,TGTGCCAGCAGCTTCCGGGGGCGGGAGGGAAGAGAGACCCAGTACTTC
16,NA,TRBV18,NA,TRBJ2-3,CASSPPKAGITDTQYF,TGTGCCAGCTCACCACCGAAGGCGGGAATCACAGATACGCAGTATTTT
14,TRBD1,TRBV10-3,NA,TRBJ1-6,CAIQRDRANSPLHF,TGTGCCATCCAGAGGGACAGGGCAAATTCACCCCTCCACTTT
15,NA,TRBV7-3,NA,TRBJ2-2,CASSLFSGNTGELFF,TGTGCCAGCAGCTTATTCTCGGGGAACACCGGGGAGCTGTTTTTT
17,TRBD1,TRBV6-4,NA,TRBJ1-2,CASSGPTGANVRYGYTF,TGTGCCAGCAGTGGCCCCACAGGGGCTAATGTAAGATATGGCTACACCTTC
13,NA,TRBV6-6,NA,TRBJ1-2,CASSQQGTYGYTF,TGTGCCAGCAGCCAACAGGGTACCTATGGCTACACCTTC
17,NA,TRBV2,NA,TRBJ1-2,CASSGFRLFGESYGYTF,TGTGCCAGCAGTGGGTTCCGACTCTTCGGTGAAAGCTATGGCTACACCTTC
14,NA,TRBV6-5,NA,TRBJ1-1,CASRVATENTEAFF,TGTGCCAGCAGGGTGGCGACAGAGAACACTGAAGCTTTCTTT
13,NA,TRBV19,NA,TRBJ1-2,CASSPRQGYGYTF,TGTGCCAGTAGTCCACGTCAGGGCTATGGCTACACCTTC
13,NA,TRBV4-1,NA,TRBJ2-7,CASSQDRGLEQYF,TGCGCCAGCAGCCAGGACCGAGGACTCGAGCAGTACTTC
18,TRBD2,TRBV5-8,NA,TRBJ2-3,CASSLALVLAGASDTQYF,TGTGCCAGCAGCTTGGCCCTCGTCCTAGCGGGGGCCTCAGATACGCAGTATTTT
13,TRBD1,TRBV19,NA,TRBJ1-2,CASRDRGAYGYTF,TGTGCCAGTAGAGACAGGGGTGCCTATGGCTACACCTTC
13,TRBD1,TRBV29-1,NA,TRBJ1-1,CSGHQGGDTEAFF,TGCAGCGGTCATCAGGGGGGAGACACTGAAGCTTTCTTT
14,NA,TRBV7-8,few,TRBJ1-1,CASSLARANTEAFF,TGTGCCAGCAGCTTGGCCAGGGCGAACACTGAAGCTTTCTTT
14,TRBD1,TRBV11-2,once,TRBJ1-2,CASSSSTGNYGYTF,TGTGCCAGCAGCTCCTCGACAGGGAACTATGGCTACACCTTC
14,NA,TRBV3-1/TRBV3-2,NA,TRBJ2-1,CASSQPGHYNEQFF,TGTGCCAGCAGCCAGCCGGGACATTACAATGAGCAGTTCTTC
16,NA,TRBV15,NA,TRBJ1-3,CATSSDRSFSGNTIYF,TGTGCCACCAGCAGCGACAGATCTTTCTCTGGAAACACCATATATTTT
15,TRBD1,TRBV6-5,NA,TRBJ1-3,CASRKTGNSGNTIYF,TGTGCCAGCAGGAAGACAGGGAACTCTGGAAACACCATATATTTT
15,TRBD2,TRBV2,NA,TRBJ2-2,CASSGLAENTGELFF,TGTGCCAGCAGTGGACTAGCGGAGAACACCGGGGAGCTGTTTTTT
14,NA,TRBV25-1,once,TRBJ2-7,CASSEFGGLYEQYF,TGTGCCAGCAGTGAATTCGGGGGTCTCTACGAGCAGTACTTC
15,TRBD2,TRBV2,NA,TRBJ2-5,CASSGTSGGGETQYF,TGTGCCAGTTCCGGGACTAGCGGGGGGGGAGAGACCCAGTACTTC
15,TRBD2,TRBV5-1,NA,TRBJ2-7,CASSLAVAGGGEQYF,TGCGCCAGCAGCTTGGCAGTAGCGGGAGGTGGCGAGCAGTACTTC
17,TRBD1,TRBV6-6,NA,TRBJ1-4,CASSLRDRAPTDEKLFF,TGTGCCAGCAGTCTACGGGACAGGGCCCCGACTGATGAAAAACTGTTTTTT
17,TRBD1,TRBV19,NA,TRBJ2-1,CASSPSPRTGTYNEQFF,TGTGCCAGTAGTCCATCCCCTCGGACAGGGACCTACAATGAGCAGTTCTTC
14,NA,TRBV27,NA,TRBJ2-7,CASRPWQGTYEQYF,TGTGCCAGCAGACCCTGGCAGGGTACCTACGAGCAGTACTTC
17,NA,TRBV7-2,NA,TRBJ1-6,CASSWNSLSSYNSPLHF,TGTGCCAGCAGCTGGAACAGCCTCAGCTCCTATAATTCACCCCTCCACTTT
14,TRBD1,TRBV6-5,few,TRBJ1-1,CASSYEQGATEAFF,TGTGCCAGCAGTTACGAACAGGGGGCTACTGAAGCTTTCTTT
14,TRBD1,TRBV29-1,NA,TRBJ1-1,CSVAEQGAGGGAFF,TGCAGCGTTGCTGAACAGGGGGCAGGAGGGGGAGCTTTCTTT
16,TRBD2,TRBV5-1,once,TRBJ2-1,CASSTLGLAGVNEQFF,TGCGCCAGCAGCACCCTGGGACTAGCGGGGGTTAATGAGCAGTTCTTC
15,TRBD1,TRBV19,NA,TRBJ2-7,CASSIRGQGGYEQYF,TGTGCCAGTAGTATCCGGGGACAGGGGGGATACGAGCAGTACTTC
15,NA,TRBV11-3,NA,TRBJ2-2,CASSSDSLNTGELFF,TGTGCCAGCAGCTCCGACAGCCTGAACACCGGGGAGCTGTTTTTT
13,TRBD1,TRBV19,NA,TRBJ1-2,CASLRTGGYGYTF,TGTGCCAGTCTTCGGACAGGCGGCTATGGCTACACCTTC
16,TRBD2,TRBV9,once,TRBJ2-2,CASSVATSAHNGELFF,TGTGCCAGCAGCGTAGCGACTAGCGCTCATAACGGGGAGCTGTTTTTT
13,NA,TRBV3-1/TRBV3-2,NA,TRBJ2-7,CASSLLGSYEQYF,TGTGCCAGCAGCCTCCTCGGTTCATACGAGCAGTACTTC
11,NA,TRBV30,NA,TRBJ2-5,CAWSVRVTQYF,TGTGCCTGGAGTGTACGGGTGACCCAGTACTTC
15,NA,TRBV5-6,NA,TRBJ1-4,CASQSPAGANEKLFF,TGTGCCAGCCAATCCCCGGCCGGAGCTAATGAAAAACTGTTTTTT
15,NA,TRBV29-1,NA,TRBJ2-3,CSEYTRDTHSDTQYF,TGCAGCGAGTACACCCGGGACACCCATTCAGATACGCAGTATTTT
15,TRBD2,TRBV6-6,NA,TRBJ2-7,CASSRTSGSSYEQYF,TGTGCCAGCAGCAGGACTAGCGGGAGCTCCTACGAGCAGTACTTC
14,TRBD1,TRBV10-3,NA,TRBJ2-1,CAIRGQVTSNEQFF,TGTGCCATCAGAGGACAGGTTACTTCCAATGAGCAGTTCTTC
16,TRBD2,TRBV5-6,NA,TRBJ2-7,CASSFGLAGEVYEQYF,TGTGCCAGCAGCTTTGGACTAGCGGGAGAAGTATACGAGCAGTACTTC
17,TRBD1,TRBV4-1,NA,TRBJ1-1,CASSRLAGQAQNTEAFF,TGCGCCAGCAGCCGCCTGGCAGGACAGGCGCAGAACACTGAAGCTTTCTTT
13,NA,TRBV7-2,NA,TRBJ2-5,CASSGLSTETQYF,TGTGCCAGCAGCGGGCTTTCGACGGAGACCCAGTACTTC
14,NA,TRBV6-5,NA,TRBJ1-4,CASRGTSGSEKLFF,TGTGCCAGCAGAGGGACATCCGGGTCGGAAAAACTGTTTTTT
17,NA,TRBV3-1/TRBV3-2,few,TRBJ1-1,CASSPRRPALKNTEAFF,TGTGCCAGCAGCCCTCGCAGGCCCGCCCTAAAGAACACTGAAGCTTTCTTT
16,TRBD2,TRBV11-2,NA,TRBJ2-5,CASTPTGAGGGETQYF,TGTGCCAGCACCCCCACAGGAGCGGGGGGAGGAGAGACCCAGTACTTC
13,NA,TRBV6-6,NA,TRBJ2-5,CASSPTRQETQYF,TGTGCCAGCAGCCCGACTAGGCAAGAGACCCAGTACTTC
18,NA,TRBV21-1,few,TRBJ1-2,CASIPHKTGKGFMYGYTF,TGTGCCAGCATCCCTCATAAGACAGGAAAGGGATTTATGTATGGCTACACCTTC
15,NA,TRBV5-1,NA,TRBJ2-2,CASSAQGGNTGELFF,TGCGCCAGCAGCGCCCAGGGGGGGAACACCGGGGAGCTGTTTTTT